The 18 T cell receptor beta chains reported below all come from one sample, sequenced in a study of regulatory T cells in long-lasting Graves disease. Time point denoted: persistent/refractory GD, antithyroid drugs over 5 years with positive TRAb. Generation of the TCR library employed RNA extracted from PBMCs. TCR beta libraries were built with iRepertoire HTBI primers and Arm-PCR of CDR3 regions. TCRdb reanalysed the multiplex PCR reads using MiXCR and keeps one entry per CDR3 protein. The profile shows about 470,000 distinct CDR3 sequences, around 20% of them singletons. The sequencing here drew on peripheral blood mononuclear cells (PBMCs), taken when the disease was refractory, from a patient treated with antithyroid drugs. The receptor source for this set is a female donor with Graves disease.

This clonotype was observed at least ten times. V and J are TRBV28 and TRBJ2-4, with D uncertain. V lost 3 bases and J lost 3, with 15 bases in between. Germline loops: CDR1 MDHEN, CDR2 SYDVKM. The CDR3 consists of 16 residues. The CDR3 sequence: CASSFRVALVKNIQYF. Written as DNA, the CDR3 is TGTGCCAGCAGTTTCCGTGTGGCTCTTGTCAAAAACATTCAGTACTTC.

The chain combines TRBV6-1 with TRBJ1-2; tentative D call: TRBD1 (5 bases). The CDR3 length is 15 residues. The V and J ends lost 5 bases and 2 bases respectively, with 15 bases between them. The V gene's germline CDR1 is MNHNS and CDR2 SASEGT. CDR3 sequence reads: CASSRTGPVNYGYTF. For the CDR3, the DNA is TGTGCCAGCAGTAGGACGGGACCAGTAAACTATGGCTACACCTTC.

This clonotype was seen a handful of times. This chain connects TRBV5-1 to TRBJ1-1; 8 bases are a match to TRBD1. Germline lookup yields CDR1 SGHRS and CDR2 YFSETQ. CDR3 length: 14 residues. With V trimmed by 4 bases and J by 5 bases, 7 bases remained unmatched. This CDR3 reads CASSRDTGGTEAFF. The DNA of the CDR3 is TGCGCCAGCAGCAGGGACACAGGGGGGACTGAAGCTTTCTTT.

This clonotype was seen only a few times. As DNA, the CDR3 is TGTGCCAGTAGTATCTCGGGAAATATAGTCTACGAGCAGTACTTC. This gives the protein CASSISGNIVYEQYF. The chain carries TRBV19 and TRBJ2-7; D is possibly TRBD2 (5 bases). This CDR3 region has 15 residues. CDR1 LNHDA and CDR2 SQIVND come from the germline V gene (reference sequence). Trimming pared 3 bases from V and 3 bases from J, leaving 15 bases between.

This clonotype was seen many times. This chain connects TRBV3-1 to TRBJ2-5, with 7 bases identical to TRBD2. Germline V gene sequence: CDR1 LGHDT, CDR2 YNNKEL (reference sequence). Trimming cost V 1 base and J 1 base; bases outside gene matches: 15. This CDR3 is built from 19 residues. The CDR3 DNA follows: TGTGCCAGCAGCCAAGTTGGGGGAGGGCCATTTTTGCTCCAAGAGACCCAGTACTTC. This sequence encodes CASSQVGGGPFLLQETQYF.

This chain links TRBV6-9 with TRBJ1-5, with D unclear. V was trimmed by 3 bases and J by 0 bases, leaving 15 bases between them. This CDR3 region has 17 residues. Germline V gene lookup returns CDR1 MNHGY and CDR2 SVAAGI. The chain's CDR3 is CASSYNKDLNSNQPQHF. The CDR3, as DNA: TGTGCCAGCAGTTACAATAAGGACCTTAATAGCAATCAGCCCCAGCATTTT.

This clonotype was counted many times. The CDR3 nucleotides are TGTGCCAGCAGCCAGGGTCTGAATCAGCCCCAGCATTTT. The encoded protein is CASSQGLNQPQHF. The chain links TRBV14 to TRBJ1-5, with D uncertain. Trimming cost V 3 bases and J 4 bases, with 7 bases left between them. Germline V gene data show CDR1 as SGHDN and CDR2 as FVKESK. This CDR3 is 13 amino acids long.

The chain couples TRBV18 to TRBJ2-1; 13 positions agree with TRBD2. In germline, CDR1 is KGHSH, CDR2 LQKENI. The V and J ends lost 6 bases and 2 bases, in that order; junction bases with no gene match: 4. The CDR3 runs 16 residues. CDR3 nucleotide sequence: TGTGCCAGCTCGCCTGGACTAGCGGGAGCCTACAATGAGCAGTTCTTC. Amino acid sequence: CASSPGLAGAYNEQFF.

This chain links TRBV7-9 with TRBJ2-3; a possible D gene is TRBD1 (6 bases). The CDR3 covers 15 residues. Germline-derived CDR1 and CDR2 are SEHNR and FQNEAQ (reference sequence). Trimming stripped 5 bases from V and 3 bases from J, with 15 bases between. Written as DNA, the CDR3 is TGTGCCAGCAGCAGGGAGCAGGGGAAAACAGATACGCAGTATTTT. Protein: CASSREQGKTDTQYF.

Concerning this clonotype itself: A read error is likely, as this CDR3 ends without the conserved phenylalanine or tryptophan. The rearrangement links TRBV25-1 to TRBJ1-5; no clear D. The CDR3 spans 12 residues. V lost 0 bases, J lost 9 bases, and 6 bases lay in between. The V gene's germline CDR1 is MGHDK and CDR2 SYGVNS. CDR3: CASSEYGRPQHL. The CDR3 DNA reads TGTGCCAGCAGTGAATACGGGCGGCCCCAGCATCTT.

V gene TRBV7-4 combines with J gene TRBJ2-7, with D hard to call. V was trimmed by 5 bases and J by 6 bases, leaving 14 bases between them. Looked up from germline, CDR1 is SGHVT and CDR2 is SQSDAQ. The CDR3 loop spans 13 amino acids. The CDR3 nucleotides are TGTGCCAGCAGCCACTGCAGTCCTCTCGAGCAGTACTTC. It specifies CASSHCSPLEQYF.

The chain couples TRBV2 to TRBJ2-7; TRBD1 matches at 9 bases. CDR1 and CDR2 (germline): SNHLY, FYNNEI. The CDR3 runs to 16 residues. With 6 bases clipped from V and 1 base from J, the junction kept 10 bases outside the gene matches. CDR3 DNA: TGTGCCAGCAGAGGACCGGGACAGGGTGGTTCCTACGAGCAGTACTTC. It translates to CASRGPGQGGSYEQYF.

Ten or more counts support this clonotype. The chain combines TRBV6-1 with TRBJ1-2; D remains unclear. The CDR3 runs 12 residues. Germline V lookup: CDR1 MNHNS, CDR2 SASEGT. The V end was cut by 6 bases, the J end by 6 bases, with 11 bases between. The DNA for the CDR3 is TGTGCCAGCAGCCATTATCGGGATGGCTACACCTTC. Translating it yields CASSHYRDGYTF.

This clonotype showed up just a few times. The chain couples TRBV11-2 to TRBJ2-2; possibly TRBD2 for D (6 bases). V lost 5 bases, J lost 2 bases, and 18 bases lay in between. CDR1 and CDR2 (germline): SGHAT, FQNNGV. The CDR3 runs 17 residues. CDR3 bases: TGTGCCAGCAGCCCAAGAGAGGGACTCATCAACACCGGGGAGCTGTTTTTT. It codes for CASSPREGLINTGELFF.

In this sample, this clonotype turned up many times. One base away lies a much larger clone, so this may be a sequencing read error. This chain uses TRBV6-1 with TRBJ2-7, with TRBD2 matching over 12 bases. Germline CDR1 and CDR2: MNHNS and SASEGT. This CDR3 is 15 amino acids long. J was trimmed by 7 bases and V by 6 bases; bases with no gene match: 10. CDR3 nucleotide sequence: TGTGCCAGCAGGCCAGGACTAGCGGGAAACCTGGAGCAGTACTTC. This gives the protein CASRPGLAGNLEQYF.

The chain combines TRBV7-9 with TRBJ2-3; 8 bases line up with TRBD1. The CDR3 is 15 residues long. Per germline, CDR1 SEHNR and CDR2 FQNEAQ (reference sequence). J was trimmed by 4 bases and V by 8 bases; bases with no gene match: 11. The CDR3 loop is CASGLAGQAADTQYF. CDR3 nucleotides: TGTGCCAGCGGACTTGCGGGACAGGCGGCAGATACGCAGTATTTT.

This CDR3 reads CASSGLSGTRTEAFF. The CDR3 DNA reads as TGTGCCAGCAGTGGTCTTTCCGGGACAAGAACTGAAGCTTTCTTT. The gene calls are TRBV6-1 and TRBJ1-1; weak D call: TRBD1 (6 bases). Germline CDR1 MNHNS, CDR2 SASEGT. The V end was cut by 4 bases, the J end by 5 bases, with 17 bases between. The CDR3 is 15 residues long.

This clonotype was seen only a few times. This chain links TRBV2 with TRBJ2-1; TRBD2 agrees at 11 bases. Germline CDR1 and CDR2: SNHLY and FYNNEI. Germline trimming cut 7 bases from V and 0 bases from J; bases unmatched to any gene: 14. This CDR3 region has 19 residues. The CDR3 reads CASKKGRLAGGLSYNEQFF. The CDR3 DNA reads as TGTGCCAGCAAAAAGGGTAGGCTAGCGGGAGGCCTCTCCTACAATGAGCAGTTCTTC.